These T cell receptor beta chains were read from a single sample in a study of shared clonotypes between healthy human individuals. TCRdb's copy holds only in-frame clones and misses some; the assay was immunoSEQ multiplex PCR. There are more than 2 million clones in the sample; approximately 95% occur only once, and approximately 1.2% lies in the top ten. What was sequenced was naive CD8+ T cells sorted from blood. The receptors stem from a man younger than 35 in good health. CDR3s include the opening cysteine and the closing phenylalanine or tryptophan. A D gene is named only where the DNA matches it firmly. Clone size is not always given. Where it is, it says once, few, many or a class for expanded clones.

TRBJ1-1 | TRBV27 | NA | NA | TGTGCCAGCAGTTTATCACCACGCACTGAAGCTTTCTTT | CASSLSPRTEAFF
TRBJ2-1 | TRBV27 | TRBD2 | NA | TGTGCCAGCAGTTTATCTAGCGGGAGGGCCTACAATGAGCAGTTCTTC | CASSLSSGRAYNEQFF
TRBJ1-1 | TRBV7-9 | TRBD1 | NA | TGTGCCAGCAGCTTACTACAGGGGGCTACTGAAGCTTTCTTT | CASSLLQGATEAFF
TRBJ2-7 | TRBV7-6 | NA | NA | TGTGCCAGCAGCTTAGCCCCCGGGGCCGAGCAGTACTTC | CASSLAPGAEQYF
TRBJ2-3 | TRBV2 | NA | NA | TGTGCCAGCAGAGGGGGGACGAGTAAAAATACAGATACGCAGTATTTT | CASRGGTSKNTDTQYF
TRBJ2-2 | TRBV5-8 | NA | NA | TGTGCCAGCAGCTCCCTGGGGGGAGACACCGGGGAGCTGTTTTTT | CASSSLGGDTGELFF
TRBJ1-1 | TRBV15 | NA | NA | TGTGCCACCAGCAGAGAACGGGCGCTTAACACTGAAGCTTTCTTT | CATSRERALNTEAFF
TRBJ2-7 | TRBV6-1 | NA | NA | TGTGCCAGCAGTGAACGGCACAGGGAGTACTACGAGCAGTACTTC | CASSERHREYYEQYF
TRBJ1-4 | TRBV6-5 | NA | NA | TGTGCCAGCAGTTACTCAGGGTCAACTAATGAAAAACTGTTTTTT | CASSYSGSTNEKLFF
TRBJ1-3 | TRBV7-9 | NA | once | TGTGCCAGCAGCCCCTCCCCGGTCGGGGCCGGTGGAAACACCATATATTTT | CASSPSPVGAGGNTIYF
TRBJ2-2 | TRBV29-1 | NA | NA | TGCAGCGTTGCTGACGGGGAGCTGTTTTTT | CSVADGELFF
TRBJ2-7 | TRBV29-1 | TRBD1 | NA | TGCAGCGTTGTAGGGACAGGAGGGCACGAGCAGTACTTC | CSVVGTGGHEQYF
TRBJ2-1 | TRBV5-1 | NA | NA | TGCGCCAGCAGCTTGGCAGGCCCGAGCTCCTACAATGAGCAGTTCTTC | CASSLAGPSSYNEQFF
TRBJ1-2 | TRBV25-1 | NA | NA | TGTGCCAGCAGTGACTTGGACAACTATGGCTACACCTTC | CASSDLDNYGYTF
TRBJ2-1 | TRBV7-3 | NA | once | TGTGCCAGCAGCCTGCCGGGACACGAAAATGAGCAGTTCTTC | CASSLPGHENEQFF
TRBJ1-6 | TRBV21-1 | NA | NA | TGTGCCAGCAGCAAAAAGATCCAGGGCGGTCGGGATAATTCACCCCTCCACTTT | CASSKKIQGGRDNSPLHF
TRBJ2-7 | TRBV6-5 | NA | NA | TGTGCCAGCGGCCTTGACGGGCCCTACTACGAGCAGTACTTC | CASGLDGPYYEQYF
TRBJ2-2 | TRBV7-3 | NA | NA | TGTGCCAGCAGCTTAAAGGTCGGGGAGCTGTTTTTT | CASSLKVGELFF
TRBJ2-3 | TRBV27 | NA | once | TGTGCCAGCAGTCAAAGCACAGATACGCAGTATTTT | CASSQSTDTQYF
TRBJ2-1 | TRBV5-6 | NA | NA | TGTGCCAGCAGCTGGAGGGGACTTACGATTTACAATGAGCAGTTCTTC | CASSWRGLTIYNEQFF
TRBJ2-4 | TRBV27 | NA | NA | TGTGCCAGCAGTTCCACCGCCAGTGGCAACATTCAGTACTTC | CASSSTASGNIQYF
TRBJ2-1 | TRBV15 | NA | NA | TGTGCCACCAGCACTGGGGGGGGGCTAGCGGACAATGAGCAGTTCTTC | CATSTGGGLADNEQFF
TRBJ1-4 | TRBV6-6 | NA | NA | TGTGCCAGCAGTTATGGAGAGGTGAATGAAAAACTGTTTTTT | CASSYGEVNEKLFF
TRBJ2-7 | TRBV7-9 | NA | NA | TGTGCCACCACCAGGGAGGGGGTTGAGCAGTACTTC | CATTREGVEQYF
TRBJ2-7 | TRBV5-6 | NA | NA | TGTGCCAGCAGCTCAGGGAATTCTGTTTACGAGCAGTACTTC | CASSSGNSVYEQYF
TRBJ1-1 | TRBV12-2 | NA | NA | TGTGCAAGTCGCTTATCAGAGACGGGAGACATGAACACTGAAGCTTTCTTT | CASRLSETGDMNTEAFF
TRBJ2-5 | TRBV9 | NA | NA | TGTGCCAGCAGCGTAGGGTTGGAGGGGGGACAAGAGACCCAGTACTTC | CASSVGLEGGQETQYF
TRBJ1-2 | TRBV6-5 | NA | NA | TGTGCCAGCTTCTCCTATGGCTACACCTTC | CASFSYGYTF
TRBJ2-3 | TRBV4-3 | TRBD2 | NA | TGCGCCAGCAGCCCTCCCGGGACTAGCGGGAGCACAGATACGCAGTATTTT | CASSPPGTSGSTDTQYF
TRBJ1-2 | TRBV27 | NA | NA | TGTGCGACGTCGGGGGGCGACTATGGCTACACCTTC | CATSGGDYGYTF
TRBJ2-7 | TRBV11-2 | TRBD1 | NA | TGTGCCAGCACCCAAGTGGGCATCGGGACAGCCTACGAGCAGTACTTC | CASTQVGIGTAYEQYF
TRBJ2-5 | TRBV27 | TRBD2 | NA | TGTGCCAGCAGTTTAGGGGCGACTAGCGGGGCTCAAGAGACCCAGTACTTC | CASSLGATSGAQETQYF
TRBJ2-3 | TRBV27 | TRBD1 | NA | TGTGCCAGCACTCCGGACCGGGACAGACAAACAGATACGCAGTATTTT | CASTPDRDRQTDTQYF
TRBJ1-5 | TRBV19 | NA | NA | TGTGCCAGTCCACAGCCCCAGCATTTT | CASPQPQHF
TRBJ2-3 | TRBV5-3 | NA | NA | TGTGCCAGAAGCTCAATTGGAGCTAGCACAGATACGCAGTATTTT | CARSSIGASTDTQYF
TRBJ2-7 | TRBV7-6 | TRBD1 | NA | TGTGCCAGCAGCCTGGGACAGGGGGGTTCCTCCTACGAGCAGTACTTC | CASSLGQGGSSYEQYF
TRBJ1-5 | TRBV7-2 | NA | once | TGTGCCAGCAGCTTAGGACGCAATCAGCCCCAGCATTTT | CASSLGRNQPQHF
TRBJ2-7 | TRBV10-2 | NA | once | TGCGCCAGCAGTCCCGACTTCTCCTCCTACGAGCAGTACTTC | CASSPDFSSYEQYF
TRBJ1-2 | TRBV29-1 | NA | NA | TGCAGCGTTGAGAGTGGTGGGACCTATGGCTACACCTTC | CSVESGGTYGYTF
TRBJ1-6 | TRBV9 | NA | NA | TGTGCCAGCAGCGTAGGCGGGCAGGATAATTCACCCCTCCACTTT | CASSVGGQDNSPLHF
TRBJ2-7 | TRBV13 | TRBD1 | NA | TGTGCCAGCAGCCCGGGACAGGGAAGAACCGAGCAGTACTTC | CASSPGQGRTEQYF
TRBJ1-1 | TRBV27 | NA | NA | TGTGCCAGCAGTTTTGGTCACGGTGAAGCTTTCTTT | CASSFGHGEAFF
TRBJ2-6 | TRBV9 | NA | NA | TGTGCCAGCAGCGAGCCTTCCGGGGCCAACGTCCTGACTTTC | CASSEPSGANVLTF